This is a list of T cell receptor beta chains from one sample in a study of cytomegalovirus exposure and HLA in healthy donors. The table came from immunoSEQ multiplex PCR; TCRdb's copy has only in-frame clones and leaves some out. The sample lists 150,000 to 200,000 clones; about 81% were seen once. Sequencing was performed on PBMCs. The receptor source for this set is a woman between 18 and 30 years old in good health and CMV-seropositive. The CDR3 runs from the conserved cysteine through the conserved F or W. D genes are given only for firm matches. Not every row has a clone size; where given, it reads once, few, many or a size class.

cdr3_length	d_call	j_call	v_call	clone_size	cdr3_aa	cdr3_nt
16	-	TRBJ1-1	TRBV4-1	few	CASRAGTLSLHTEAFF	TGCGCCAGCAGGGCAGGGACTCTTTCCCTACACACTGAAGCTTTCTTT
16	TRBD1	TRBJ1-1	TRBV5-1	-	CASSAGQGISVKEAFF	TGCGCCAGCAGCGCGGGACAGGGGATATCAGTAAAAGAAGCTTTCTTT
16	-	TRBJ1-5	TRBV5-1	-	CASSLSPGYMGQPQHF	TGCGCCAGCAGCTTGTCCCCAGGGTATATGGGTCAGCCCCAGCATTTT
14	TRBD1	TRBJ2-2	TRBV5-1	-	CASSSDRHTGELFF	TGCGCCAGCAGCTCGGACAGGCACACCGGGGAGCTGTTTTTT
19	TRBD2	TRBJ2-1	TRBV4-2	-	CASSLQRASGLDSYNEQFF	TGTGCCAGCAGCCTTCAAAGGGCCTCGGGACTAGACTCCTACAATGAGCAGTTCTTC
14	-	TRBJ2-7	TRBV10-3	-	CAITSTGGGDEQYF	TGTGCCATCACCTCGACAGGAGGGGGGGACGAGCAGTACTTC
16	TRBD1	TRBJ1-1	TRBV4-1	-	CASSRPGQGVNTEAFF	TGCGCCAGCAGCCGACCGGGACAGGGGGTGAACACTGAAGCTTTCTTT
14	TRBD1	TRBJ1-2	TRBV19	-	CAAQGAGADYGYTF	TGTGCCGCCCAGGGGGCGGGTGCGGACTATGGCTACACCTTC
15	-	TRBJ2-7	TRBV6-5	-	CASSYLLTGAYEQYF	TGTGCCAGCAGTTACCTTCTGACAGGAGCTTACGAGCAGTACTTC
15	TRBD1	TRBJ1-2	TRBV29-1	-	CSVVPGQGLFYGHTF	TGCAGCGTTGTCCCGGGACAGGGGCTGTTCTATGGCCACACCTTC
13	TRBD1	TRBJ1-4	TRBV7-8	-	CASSQQGGEKLFF	TGTGCCAGCAGCCAACAGGGGGGAGAAAAACTGTTTTTT
17	-	TRBJ2-7	TRBV28	-	CASSSPRGDPQSYEQYF	TGTGCCAGCAGTTCACCGCGGGGAGACCCACAGTCATACGAGCAGTACTTC
13	-	TRBJ1-1	TRBV9	-	CASSPQGGTEAFF	TGTGCCAGCAGCCCCCAAGGGGGCACTGAAGCTTTCTTT
16	-	TRBJ2-1	TRBV2	-	CASSVAGGLLLGEQFF	TGTGCCAGCAGTGTAGCCGGGGGGCTTCTTTTGGGTGAGCAGTTCTTC
16	TRBD1	TRBJ2-2	TRBV4-1	-	CASSLNRGLGTGELFF	TGCGCCAGCAGCCTCAACAGGGGGCTGGGCACCGGGGAGCTGTTTTTT
15	-	TRBJ1-3	TRBV11-3	-	CASSLDGSSGNTIYF	TGTGCCAGCAGCTTAGATGGGAGCTCTGGAAACACCATATATTTT
16	TRBD1	TRBJ2-7	TRBV10-2	-	CASSLSGRTGEDEQYF	TGCGCCAGCAGCCTGAGTGGGAGGACAGGGGAAGACGAGCAGTACTTC
13	-	TRBJ1-2	TRBV27	-	CASSYRTNYGYTF	TGTGCCAGCAGTTACAGGACTAACTATGGCTACACCTTC
15	TRBD2	TRBJ2-1	TRBV11-2	-	CASSLVSGGHGEQFF	TGTGCCAGCAGCTTAGTCAGCGGGGGGCACGGTGAGCAGTTCTTC
16	TRBD2	TRBJ2-1	TRBV2	-	CASSPSGGASYNEQFF	TGTGCCAGCAGTCCAAGCGGGGGGGCCTCCTACAATGAGCAGTTCTTC
13	-	TRBJ1-1	TRBV2	-	CASSATPQGTAFF	TGTGCCAGCAGTGCAACACCCCAGGGGACCGCTTTCTTT
14	-	TRBJ1-5	TRBV7-8	-	CASSLDRANQPQHF	TGTGCCAGCAGCTTAGACAGGGCTAATCAGCCCCAGCATTTT
12	-	TRBJ2-5	TRBV12-5	-	CASGHYQETQYF	TGTGCTAGTGGCCACTACCAAGAGACCCAGTACTTC
19	TRBD2	TRBJ2-3	TRBV4-2	-	CASSQQGTSGGTSMDTQYF	TGTGCCAGCAGCCAACAGGGGACTAGCGGGGGGACCTCTATGGATACGCAGTATTTT
15	-	TRBJ1-1	TRBV7-9	-	CASSLRTEKNTEAFF	TGTGCCAGCAGCTTAAGGACAGAGAAGAACACTGAAGCTTTCTTT
11	-	TRBJ2-1	TRBV20-1	once	CSAGRRGEQFF	TGCAGTGCCGGTCGGAGGGGTGAGCAGTTCTTC
16	TRBD1	TRBJ1-2	TRBV5-8	-	CASSLVRDRIFYGYTF	TGTGCCAGCAGCTTGGTCCGGGACAGAATTTTCTATGGCTACACCTTC
16	-	TRBJ2-2	TRBV7-6	once	CASSLGYGGSTGELFF	TGTGCCAGCAGCTTAGGGTATGGGGGCAGCACCGGGGAGCTGTTTTTT
12	-	TRBJ1-2	TRBV29-1	-	CSGWDNDYGYTF	TGCAGCGGGTGGGACAATGACTATGGCTACACCTTC
13	-	TRBJ2-1	TRBV29-1	-	CSILGGSYNEQFF	TGCAGCATCCTAGGCGGTTCCTACAATGAGCAGTTCTTC
14	-	TRBJ1-1	TRBV30	-	CAWSVQVLGTEAFF	TGTGCCTGGAGTGTTCAAGTTTTGGGCACTGAGGCTTTCTTT
15	-	TRBJ2-3	TRBV6-5	-	CASSHLGPGTDTQYF	TGTGCCAGCAGTCACCTGGGTCCGGGAACAGATACGCAGTATTTT
17	TRBD1	TRBJ1-1	TRBV11-1	-	CASSSTRQGSRNTEAFF	TGTGCCAGCAGCTCAACCCGACAGGGGTCACGGAACACTGAAGCTTTCTTT
14	-	TRBJ1-1	TRBV6-1	-	CASTPGGGRTEAFF	TGTGCCAGCACCCCCGGGGGGGGGAGGACTGAAGCTTTCTTT
16	TRBD1	TRBJ2-2	TRBV7-9	-	CASSNPGQGARGELFF	TGTGCCAGCAGCAATCCGGGACAGGGGGCGCGTGGGGAGCTGTTTTTT
15	-	TRBJ2-5	TRBV30	-	CAWSVSGMRGETQYF	TGTGCCTGGAGTGTAAGTGGCATGAGAGGGGAGACCCAGTACTTC
15	-	TRBJ2-7	TRBV6-1	-	CASSEEHLMAYEQYF	TGTGCCAGCAGTGAGGAGCACCTCATGGCCTACGAGCAGTACTTC
14	TRBD2	TRBJ2-7	TRBV6-5	-	CASRRTSGGVEQYF	TGTGCCAGCAGGAGGACTAGCGGGGGAGTCGAGCAGTACTTC
14	TRBD1	TRBJ1-5	TRBV6-5	-	CASSPRQGGQPQHF	TGTGCCAGCAGTCCGCGACAGGGCGGTCAGCCCCAGCATTTT
15	TRBD2	TRBJ2-1	TRBV4-2	-	CASSQEGGDYNEQFF	TGTGCCAGCAGCCAAGAGGGGGGGGACTACAATGAGCAGTTCTTC
16	-	TRBJ2-6	TRBV15	few	CATSYRGHSGANVLTF	TGTGCCACCAGCTATCGTGGGCACTCTGGGGCCAACGTCCTGACTTTC
17	-	TRBJ2-2	TRBV7-6	-	CASSSPPLRGRSGELFF	TGTGCCAGCAGCTCACCACCCCTCCGAGGTCGTAGCGGGGAGCTGTTTTTT
15	TRBD2	TRBJ2-3	TRBV2	-	CASSAALPSGSTQYF	TGTGCCAGCAGTGCCGCACTTCCTAGCGGGAGTACGCAGTATTTT
14	-	TRBJ2-5	TRBV6-1	-	CASSLTGLVETQYF	TGTGCCAGCAGTCTTACAGGGCTGGTCGAGACCCAGTACTTC
15	TRBD1	TRBJ2-5	TRBV28	-	CASTLQGARQETQYF	TGTGCCAGCACTTTACAGGGGGCGCGCCAAGAGACCCAGTACTTC
17	-	TRBJ2-4	TRBV7-9	-	CASSLGPPQGAKNIQYF	TGTGCCAGCAGCTTAGGCCCCCCCCAGGGGGCCAAAAACATTCAGTACTTC
16	TRBD2	TRBJ2-2	TRBV15	-	CATSRVGEGGTGELFF	TGTGCCACCAGCAGAGTTGGGGAGGGAGGCACCGGGGAGCTGTTTTTT
15	TRBD1	TRBJ2-3	TRBV4-2	-	CASSHSRGPSRTQYF	TGTGCCAGCAGCCATAGCAGGGGGCCTTCTCGTACGCAGTATTTT
17	TRBD2	TRBJ2-3	TRBV5-1	-	CASSSTSYNDRTDTQYF	TGCGCCAGCAGCTCGACTAGCTACAACGATCGCACAGATACGCAGTATTTT
13	-	TRBJ1-5	TRBV2	-	CASSQGGDQPQHF	TGTGCCAGCTCGCAGGGTGGGGATCAGCCCCAGCATTTT
15	TRBD1	TRBJ1-4	TRBV10-3	once	CAISESGTGLEKLFF	TGTGCCATCAGTGAGTCCGGGACAGGGTTGGAAAAACTGTTTTTT
14	TRBD1	TRBJ1-5	TRBV28	-	CATREPGQGSSQHF	TGTGCCACCCGAGAACCGGGACAGGGTTCGTCCCAGCATTTT
14	-	TRBJ2-1	TRBV7-9	-	CATPRGSGYNEQFF	TGTGCCACCCCGAGAGGGTCGGGCTACAATGAGCAGTTCTTC
14	-	TRBJ2-2	TRBV18	-	CASSPPAGTGELFF	TGTGCCAGCTCACCACCCGCGGGCACCGGGGAGCTGTTTTTT
15	TRBD2	TRBJ2-3	TRBV6-1	-	CASSHGTSGADTQYF	TGTGCCAGCAGCCACGGGACTAGCGGGGCAGATACGCAGTATTTT
16	-	TRBJ2-1	TRBV14	-	CASSPRRSGNYNEQFF	TGTGCCAGCAGCCCCCGCCGTTCGGGGAATTACAATGAGCAGTTCTTC
14	-	TRBJ2-5	TRBV7-9	-	CASSLVQYQETQYF	TGTGCCAGCAGCTTAGTTCAGTACCAAGAGACCCAGTACTTC